The 10 T cell receptor beta chains below all came from one sample that was sequenced in a study of cytomegalovirus exposure and HLA in healthy donors (dated by TCRdb to about 2017). The protocol used for the library was the immunoSEQ multiplex PCR assay. For the multiplex PCR, a mixture combining 60 forward primers for TCR Vbeta segments and 13 reverse primers for TCR Jbeta segments was used. TCRdb obtained this table from immuneACCESS and retained in-frame rearrangements with V and J assigned. These tables miss some clones; where compared with another copy, unresolved V genes account for less than half of the shortfall, and the remainder is unexplained. The sample has about 93,000 clones on record, around 77% of them singletons. Of the sample, 7.3% is held by the ten largest clones. The sequenced material came from PBMCs. The receptors were sampled from a man aged 30-40 years in good health and CMV-seronegative.

The chain employs TRBV9 and TRBJ2-1; 8 nucleotides line up with TRBD2. V shed 3 bases and J 7 bases; nucleotides not matched to a gene: 9. Germline V gene data show CDR1 as SGDLS and CDR2 as YYNGEE. This CDR3 is built from 15 residues. The CDR3 DNA sequence: TGTGCCAGCAGCGGGGGGGGCGGGGGGAATAATGAGCAGTTCTTC. Amino acid sequence: CASSGGGGGNNEQFF.

This clone turned up a few times. The V call is TRBV6-4, the J call TRBJ2-1; tentative D call: TRBD1 (5 bases). V lost 4 bases and J lost 7, with 14 bases in between. CDR3 length equals 14 residues. Germline values: CDR1 MRHNA, CDR2 SNTAGT. CDR3 residues: CASSVAGSRNEQFF. The DNA for the CDR3 is TGTGCCAGCAGTGTGGCAGGGTCTAGGAATGAGCAGTTCTTC.

V usage is TRBV18 and J usage is TRBJ1-1, with 8 bases matching TRBD1. Germline trimming cut 4 bases from V and 5 bases from J; bases unmatched to any gene: 3. CDR3 length equals 13 residues. Germline loops: CDR1 KGHSH, CDR2 LQKENI. Written as DNA, the CDR3 is TGTGCCAGCTCACAGGACAGGGCTACTGAAGCTTTCTTT. Translated: CASSQDRATEAFF.

This clone was seen more than once but under ten times. The genes are TRBV7-8 and TRBJ2-2; unclear D gene. The CDR3 contains 13 residues. V shed 6 bases and J shed 4 bases, with 9 bases lying between them. Germline V CDR1 and CDR2: SGHVS, FQNEAQ. The CDR3 DNA reads TGTGCCAGCAGGTCCCGCGGCACCGGGGAGCTGTTTTTT. Protein product: CASRSRGTGELFF.

The V gene is TRBV2, the J gene TRBJ2-7, with a tentative D call TRBD1 (5 bases). This CDR3 comprises 14 residues. V was trimmed by 7 bases and J by 0 bases, leaving 13 bases between them. Germline CDR1 is SNHLY and CDR2 is FYNNEI. CDR3 nucleotides: TGTGCCAGCATTACAGGACCAAGCTCCTACGAGCAGTACTTC. Translated: CASITGPSSYEQYF.

The chain is built from TRBV15 and TRBJ1-1; no reliable D call. The CDR3 loop spans 14 amino acids. Between the trimmed V and J ends, which lost 0 bases and 5 bases, there was a span of 10 bases. Per germline, CDR1 LNHNV and CDR2 YYDKDF (reference sequence). Here the CDR3 reads CATSRDLPRTEAFF. In DNA form, the CDR3 reads TGTGCCACCAGCAGAGATTTACCCCGGACTGAAGCTTTCTTT.

The CDR3 DNA reads as TGTGCCAGCAGCTTAGACTTGCGCACCGGGGAGCTGTTTTTT. Amino acids: CASSLDLRTGELFF. The chain joins TRBV7-3 to TRBJ2-2; D unresolved. The CDR3 is 14 residues long. Germline lookup yields CDR1 SGHTA and CDR2 FQGTGA. V was trimmed by 2 bases and J by 4 bases, leaving 8 bases between them.

The CDR3 DNA reads TGTGCCAGCAGCTTCCTAGCGCCGGGACAGGGTTCTCCGTTCTTC. It translates to CASSFLAPGQGSPFF. V is TRBV7-9 and J is TRBJ2-1; 9 bases line up with TRBD1. Germline lookup yields CDR1 SEHNR and CDR2 FQNEAQ (reference sequence). J gave up 15 bases and V 3 bases, and 15 bases lay outside the gene matches. The CDR3 is 15 residues long.

The chain carries TRBV5-6 and TRBJ1-5, with 7 bases identical to TRBD1. Germline CDR1 reads SGHDT; CDR2 reads YYEEEE. Losses at the gene ends were 4 bases for V and 7 bases for J; bases not matched to a gene: 14. This CDR3 contains 16 residues. CDR3 sequence reads: CASSLLGTGVEQPQHF. The CDR3 DNA is TGTGCCAGCAGCCTCCTGGGAACAGGGGTGGAACAGCCCCAGCATTTT. Based on the CDR3 plus reference TRBV5-6 and TRBJ1-5, the full variable domain is DAGVTQSPTHLIKTRGQQVTLRCSPKSGHDTVSWYQQALGQGPQFIFQYYEEEERQRGNFPDRFSGHQFPNYSSELNVNALLLGDSALYLCASSLLGTGVEQPQHFGDGTRLSIL.

The chain uses TRBV6-5 and TRBJ2-5; 7 bases are shared with TRBD2. The DNA matches TRBJ2-7 better at its end, which makes the J call doubtful. This CDR3 spans 14 amino acids. Germline V gene data show CDR1 as MNHEY and CDR2 as SVGAGI. The CDR3 bases are TGTGCCAGCAGTTGGCGGGGGAGCTCCTACGAGCAGTACTTC. This translates into CASSWRGSSYEQYF.